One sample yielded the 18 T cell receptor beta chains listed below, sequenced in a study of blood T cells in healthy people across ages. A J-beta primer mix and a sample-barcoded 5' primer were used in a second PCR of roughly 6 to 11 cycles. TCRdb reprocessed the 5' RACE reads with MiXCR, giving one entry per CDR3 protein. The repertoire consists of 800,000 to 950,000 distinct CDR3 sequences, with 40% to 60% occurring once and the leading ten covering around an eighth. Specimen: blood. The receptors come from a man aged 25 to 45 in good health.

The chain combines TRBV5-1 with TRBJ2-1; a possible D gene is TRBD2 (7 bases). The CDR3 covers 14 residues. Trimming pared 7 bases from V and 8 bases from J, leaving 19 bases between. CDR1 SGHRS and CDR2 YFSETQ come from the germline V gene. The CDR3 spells CASSVGGAWDEQFF. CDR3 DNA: TGCGCCAGCTCCGTGGGGGGGGCGTGGGATGAGCAGTTCTTC.

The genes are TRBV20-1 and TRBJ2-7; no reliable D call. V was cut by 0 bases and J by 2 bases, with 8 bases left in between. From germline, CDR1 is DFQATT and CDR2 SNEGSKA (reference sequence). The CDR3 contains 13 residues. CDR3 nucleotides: TGCAGTGCTAGAGACACTTTTACCTACGAGCAGTACTTC. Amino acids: CSARDTFTYEQYF.

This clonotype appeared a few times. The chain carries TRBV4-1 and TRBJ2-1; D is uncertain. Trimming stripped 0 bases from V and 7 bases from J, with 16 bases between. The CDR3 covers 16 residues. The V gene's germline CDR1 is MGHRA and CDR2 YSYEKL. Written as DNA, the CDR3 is TGCGCCAGCAGCCAAGAACGCTCTGTCCCGTCGAATGAGCAGTTCTTC. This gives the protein CASSQERSVPSNEQFF.

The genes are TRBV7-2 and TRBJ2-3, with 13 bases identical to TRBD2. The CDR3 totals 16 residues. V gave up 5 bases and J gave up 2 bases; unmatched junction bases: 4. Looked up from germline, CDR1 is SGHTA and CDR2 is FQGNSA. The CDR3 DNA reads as TGTGCCAGCAGCACAGGACTAGCGGGGGACACAGATACGCAGTATTTT. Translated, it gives CASSTGLAGDTDTQYF.

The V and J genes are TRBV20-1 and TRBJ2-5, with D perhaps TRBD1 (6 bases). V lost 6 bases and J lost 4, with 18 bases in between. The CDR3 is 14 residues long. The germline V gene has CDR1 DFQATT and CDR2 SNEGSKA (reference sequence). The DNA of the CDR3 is TGCAGTGCACTAGACAGGTTGACGGCAGAGACCCAGTACTTC. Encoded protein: CSALDRLTAETQYF.

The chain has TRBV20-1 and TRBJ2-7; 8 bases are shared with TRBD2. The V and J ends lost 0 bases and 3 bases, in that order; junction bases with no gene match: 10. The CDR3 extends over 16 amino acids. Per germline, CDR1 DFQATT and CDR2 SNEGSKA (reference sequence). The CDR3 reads CSARDLSGATRYEQYF. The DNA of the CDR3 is TGCAGTGCTAGAGATCTTAGCGGGGCAACCCGCTACGAGCAGTACTTC.

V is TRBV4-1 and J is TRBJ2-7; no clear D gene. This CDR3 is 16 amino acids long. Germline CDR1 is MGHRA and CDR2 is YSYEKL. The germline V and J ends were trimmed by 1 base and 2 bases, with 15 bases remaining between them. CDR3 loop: CASSQVADLTTYEQYF. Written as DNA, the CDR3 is TGCGCCAGCAGCCAAGTTGCGGATTTAACAACCTACGAGCAGTACTTC.

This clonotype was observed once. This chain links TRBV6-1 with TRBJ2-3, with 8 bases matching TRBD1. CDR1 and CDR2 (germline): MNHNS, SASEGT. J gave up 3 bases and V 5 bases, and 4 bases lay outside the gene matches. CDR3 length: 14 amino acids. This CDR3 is CASSQGAQTDTQYF. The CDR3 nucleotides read TGTGCCAGCAGTCAGGGGGCGCAGACAGATACGCAGTATTTT.

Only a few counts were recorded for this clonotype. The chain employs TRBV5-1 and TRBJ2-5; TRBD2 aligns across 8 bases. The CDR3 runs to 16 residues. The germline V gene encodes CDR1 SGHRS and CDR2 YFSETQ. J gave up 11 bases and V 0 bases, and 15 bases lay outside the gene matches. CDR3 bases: TGCGCCAGCAGCTTGGCCGCGGGACTAGTCTACAATGAGCAGTACTTC. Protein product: CASSLAAGLVYNEQYF.

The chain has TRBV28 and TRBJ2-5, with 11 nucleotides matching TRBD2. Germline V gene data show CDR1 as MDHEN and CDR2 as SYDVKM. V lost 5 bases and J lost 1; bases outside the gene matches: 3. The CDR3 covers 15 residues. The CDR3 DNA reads TGTGCCAGCAGTGCGACTAGCGGGGCCCAAGAGACCCAGTACTTC. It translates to CASSATSGAQETQYF.

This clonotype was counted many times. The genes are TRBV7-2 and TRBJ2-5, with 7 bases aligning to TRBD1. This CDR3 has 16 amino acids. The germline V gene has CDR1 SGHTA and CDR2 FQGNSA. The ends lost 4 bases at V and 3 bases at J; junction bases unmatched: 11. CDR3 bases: TGTGCCAGCAGCTCCCCTGTCGACAGGGCGAAAGAGACCCAGTACTTC. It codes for CASSSPVDRAKETQYF.

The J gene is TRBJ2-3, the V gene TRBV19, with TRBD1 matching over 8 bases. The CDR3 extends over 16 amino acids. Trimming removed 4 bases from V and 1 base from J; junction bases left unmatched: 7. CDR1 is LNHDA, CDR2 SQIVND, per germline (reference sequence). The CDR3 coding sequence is TGTGCCAGTAGTACCTGGACAGGGACAGGCACAGATACGCAGTATTTT. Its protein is CASSTWTGTGTDTQYF.

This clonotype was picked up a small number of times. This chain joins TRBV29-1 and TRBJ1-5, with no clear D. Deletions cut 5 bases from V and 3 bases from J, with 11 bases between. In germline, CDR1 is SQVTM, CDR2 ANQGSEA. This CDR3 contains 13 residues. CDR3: CSVRSGLNQPQHF. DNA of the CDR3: TGCAGCGTTCGTTCAGGACTCAATCAGCCCCAGCATTTT.

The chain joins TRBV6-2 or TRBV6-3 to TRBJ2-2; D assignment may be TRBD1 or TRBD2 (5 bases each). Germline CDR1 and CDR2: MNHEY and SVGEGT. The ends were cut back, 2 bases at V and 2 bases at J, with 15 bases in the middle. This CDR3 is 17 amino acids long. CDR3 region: CASSYKLRGPNTGELFF. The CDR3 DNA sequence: TGTGCCAGCAGTTACAAGTTGAGGGGCCCAAACACCGGGGAGCTGTTTTTT.

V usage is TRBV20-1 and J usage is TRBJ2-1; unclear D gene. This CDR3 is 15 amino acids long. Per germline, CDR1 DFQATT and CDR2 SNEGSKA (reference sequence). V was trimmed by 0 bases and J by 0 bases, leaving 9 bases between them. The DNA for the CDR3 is TGCAGTGCTAGAGATCTTAGGATCTCCTACAATGAGCAGTTCTTC. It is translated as CSARDLRISYNEQFF.

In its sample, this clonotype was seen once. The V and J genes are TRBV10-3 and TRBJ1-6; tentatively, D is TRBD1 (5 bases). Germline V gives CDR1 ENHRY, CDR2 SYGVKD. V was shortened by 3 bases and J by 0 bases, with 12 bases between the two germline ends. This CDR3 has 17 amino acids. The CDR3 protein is CAISETTESSYNSPLHF. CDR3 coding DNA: TGTGCCATCAGTGAAACGACAGAGAGCTCCTATAATTCACCCCTCCACTTT.

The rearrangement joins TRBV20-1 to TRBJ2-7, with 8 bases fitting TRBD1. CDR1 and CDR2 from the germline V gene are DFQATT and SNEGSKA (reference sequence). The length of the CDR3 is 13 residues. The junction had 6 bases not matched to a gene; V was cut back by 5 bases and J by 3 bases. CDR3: CSARQGIGYEQYF. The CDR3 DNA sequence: TGCAGTGCTCGACAGGGGATCGGCTACGAGCAGTACTTC.

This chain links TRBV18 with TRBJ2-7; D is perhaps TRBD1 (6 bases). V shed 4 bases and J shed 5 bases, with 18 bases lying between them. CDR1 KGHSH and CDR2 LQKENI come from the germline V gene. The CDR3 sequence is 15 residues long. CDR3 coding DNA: TGTGCCAGCTCACTTCTTCGTGGGGGCCTGGACGAGCAGTACTTC. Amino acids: CASSLLRGGLDEQYF.